Listed here is a single T cell receptor beta chain. This sample is drawn from a study of blood T cell repertoires in COVID-19. Study context: From the United States, Italy and Spain came samples of acute and convalescent COVID-19. From T cells, B-cell-depleted T cells, or PBMCs came the material, which was cDNA or gDNA.

In the source study's methods: Quantification of nucleated cells was approximated via reference gene primer amplification. Profiled with immunoSEQ multiplex PCR; TCRdb holds only in-frame clones, not every one. V, J and clone size were drawn from that table, and D and trimming were deduced from the DNA. Among around 110,000 clones listed, about nine tenths were seen once. CDR3 length: 15 amino acids. With 4 bases removed from V and 7 bases from J, the gap between germline ends came to 19 bases. The V gene's germline CDR1 is SGHRS and CDR2 YFSETQ. The gene calls are TRBV5-1 and TRBJ2-3, with D possibly being TRBD1 (6 bases). This sequence was found in a human donor with active COVID-19. The donor label of this sample is uncertain. Source material: peripheral blood. CDR3 in DNA: TGCGCCAGCAGCAGAGACAGGTTAAGAATGAATACGCAGTATTTT. As protein: CASSRDRLRMNTQYF.